Reported below is one TCR beta chain. In this sample, this clonotype turned up a few times. This receptor's antigen is unknown. No much larger clonotype is one base removed from it; base qualities were not supplied. This specimen belongs to a study of blood T cells in healthy people across ages (dated by TCRdb to about 2015). The study in broad terms: In model experiments, template switching captured roughly one uniquely barcoded TCR beta cDNA molecule for every two T cells. The donors were divided into four age groups: young (average around 17 years), middle-aged (over 35), aged (roughly 60) and long-lived (approximately 74). To track age-related changes in TCR beta repertoire diversity, the study relied on deep sequencing normalized with unique cDNA molecular identifiers. For two donors (one aged 18 to 30 and one aged 80 or older), the study analyzed two additional independent replicas of 1 million unique cDNA reads from the same blood draw. Donors of different ages were randomly distributed across sequencing lanes to avoid experimental bias.

The CDR3 runs 16 amino acids, cysteine and phenylalanine included. Of all the DNA, just the CDR3 is kept, 48 bases in frame from base 1. According to the germline V gene, CDR1 reads SGHRS and CDR2 reads YFSETQ. After removal of 4 bases from V and 7 bases from J, the junction retains 7 bases not matched to a gene. The research as a whole found: Bulk unsorted PBMC profiling prevented conclusive comparison of naive and antigen-experienced compartments. The long-lived group showed more naive CD4+ T cells, fewer expanded clones and increased TCR diversity than the aged group, suggesting age selection. There was a strong correlation between observed TCR beta diversity and the percentage of naive T cells measured by flow cytometry. Estimates of total diversity from one million sequenced T cells were regarded as lower bounds and underestimates. Donor CMV infection status was unknown, potentially confounding age-related changes in expanded clonotypes. Observed TCR beta diversity per million T cells fell roughly linearly with age, and a significant reduction was already apparent by age around 36.

The 39 donors, aged about 6 to 100 years, were systemically healthy Caucasian individuals from Russia. Each donor gave about 9.2 milliliters of peripheral blood, drawn into EDTA-treated Vacutainer tubes. Ficoll-Paque density-gradient centrifugation was used to isolate PBMCs, with at least 6.5 million per sample. Total RNA was extracted from PBMCs with Trizol reagent, with at least 6 micrograms obtained per sample. The percentages of naive CD45RAhigh/CD27high T cells were determined by flow cytometry on a PBMC aliquot from every donor. Library prep was done by 5' RACE. Sequencing was performed on an Illumina HiSeq 2500. A second roughly 6 to 12 cycle PCR used a sample-barcoded 5' primer and a J-beta primer mix. Each TCR beta cDNA molecule received a unique molecular identifier from a template-switch 5' adaptor carrying 12 random nucleotides. At least 2.5 million CDR3-containing paired-end reads were obtained from each sample. The Mint cDNA synthesis kit, primed by a TRBC-specific oligonucleotide, was used to synthesize first-strand cDNA from all RNA. Following uracil-DNA glycosylase treatment, a first 18-cycle PCR with universal primers M1SS and BC2_uni_R was performed on all cDNA. The authors' pipeline ran thus. Each sample was normalized by randomly selecting 1 million high-quality reads, each carrying a distinct molecular identifier. Instead of being binned into consensus sequences, reads that shared molecular identifiers were thrown out. MiTCR, set to a Q25 quality threshold and the strictest error-elimination algorithm, was used for CDR3 identification, clonotype clustering and error correction. A nonparametric unseen species model using Euler transformation provided a lower-bound estimate of total TCR beta diversity. TCRdb reworked the public reads: Q25 trimming with fastp, MiXCR clone assembly, productive beta chains retained. Each entry is one CDR3 protein sequence, shown with its most common DNA and genes. These V and J calls rely on TCRdb rather than the paper's analysis. The table for this sample lists hundreds of thousands of distinct CDR3 sequences; 50% to 65% of them were counted only once. The top ten hold roughly 37% of the sample.

The rearranged chain carries TRBV5-1 and TRBJ2-1, and TRBD2 matches 14 of the central bases. This clonotype was sampled from a man at least 80 years old in good health. Sequenced sample: blood. The CDR3 reads as follows: CASSGGLAGALNEQFF. The bases read TGCGCCAGCAGCGGGGGACTAGCGGGAGCCCTTAATGAGCAGTTCTTC.